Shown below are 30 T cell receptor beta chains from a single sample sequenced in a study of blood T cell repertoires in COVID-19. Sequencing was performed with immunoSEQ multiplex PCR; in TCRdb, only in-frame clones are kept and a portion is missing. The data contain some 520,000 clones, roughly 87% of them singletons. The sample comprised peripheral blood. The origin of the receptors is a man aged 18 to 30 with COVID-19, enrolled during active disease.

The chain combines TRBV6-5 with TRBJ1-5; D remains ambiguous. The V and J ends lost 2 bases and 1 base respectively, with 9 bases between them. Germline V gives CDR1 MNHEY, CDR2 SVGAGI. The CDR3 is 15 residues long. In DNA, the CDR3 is TGTGCCAGCAGTTACGGGTCGGGGAGCAATCAGCCCCAGCATTTT. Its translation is CASSYGSGSNQPQHF.

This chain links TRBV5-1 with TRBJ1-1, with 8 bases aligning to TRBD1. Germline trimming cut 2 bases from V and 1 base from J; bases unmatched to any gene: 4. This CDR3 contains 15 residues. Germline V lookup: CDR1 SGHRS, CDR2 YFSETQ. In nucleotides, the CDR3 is TGCGCCAGCAGCTTTTCAGGGGGCGCGAACACTGAAGCTTTCTTT. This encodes CASSFSGGANTEAFF.

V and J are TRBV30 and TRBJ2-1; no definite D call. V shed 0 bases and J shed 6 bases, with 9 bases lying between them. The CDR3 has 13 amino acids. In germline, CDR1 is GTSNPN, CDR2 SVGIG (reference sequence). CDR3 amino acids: CAWSVLALNEQFF. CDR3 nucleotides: TGTGCCTGGAGTGTTTTAGCCCTCAATGAGCAGTTCTTC.

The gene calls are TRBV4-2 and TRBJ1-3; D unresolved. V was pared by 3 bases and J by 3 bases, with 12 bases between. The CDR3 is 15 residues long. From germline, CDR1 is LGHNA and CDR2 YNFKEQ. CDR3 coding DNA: TGTGCCAGCAGCCAGGCCGAACGAAATGGAAACACCATATATTTT. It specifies CASSQAERNGNTIYF.

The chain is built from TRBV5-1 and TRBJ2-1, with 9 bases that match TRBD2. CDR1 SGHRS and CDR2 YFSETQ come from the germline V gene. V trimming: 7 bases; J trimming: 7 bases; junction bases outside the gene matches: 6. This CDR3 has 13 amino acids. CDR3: CASSAGGRNEQFF. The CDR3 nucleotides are TGCGCCAGCTCAGCGGGGGGAAGGAATGAGCAGTTCTTC.

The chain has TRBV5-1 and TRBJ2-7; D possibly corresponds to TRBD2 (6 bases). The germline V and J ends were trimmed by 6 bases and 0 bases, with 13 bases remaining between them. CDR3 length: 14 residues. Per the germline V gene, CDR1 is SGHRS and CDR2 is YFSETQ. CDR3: CASTQLASSYEQYF. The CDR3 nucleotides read TGCGCCAGCACCCAGCTAGCGTCCTCCTACGAGCAGTACTTC.

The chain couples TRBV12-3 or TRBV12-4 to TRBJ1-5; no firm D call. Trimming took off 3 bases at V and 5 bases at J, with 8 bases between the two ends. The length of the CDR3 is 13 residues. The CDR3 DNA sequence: TGTGCCAGCAGTTTTGGCGGATATCAGCCCCAGCATTTT. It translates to CASSFGGYQPQHF.

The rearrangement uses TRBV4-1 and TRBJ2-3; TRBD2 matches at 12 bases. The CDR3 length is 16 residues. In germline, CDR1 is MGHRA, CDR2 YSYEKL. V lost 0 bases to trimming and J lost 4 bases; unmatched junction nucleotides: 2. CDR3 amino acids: CASSQEGLAGSDTQYF. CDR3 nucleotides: TGCGCCAGCAGCCAAGAAGGACTAGCGGGGTCAGATACGCAGTATTTT.

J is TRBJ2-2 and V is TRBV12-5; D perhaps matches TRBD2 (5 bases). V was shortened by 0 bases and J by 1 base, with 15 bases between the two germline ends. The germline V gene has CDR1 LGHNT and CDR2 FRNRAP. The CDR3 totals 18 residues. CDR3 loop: CASGLVLGKSVNTGELFF. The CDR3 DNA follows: TGTGCTAGTGGTTTGGTACTCGGGAAGAGCGTGAACACCGGGGAGCTGTTTTTT.

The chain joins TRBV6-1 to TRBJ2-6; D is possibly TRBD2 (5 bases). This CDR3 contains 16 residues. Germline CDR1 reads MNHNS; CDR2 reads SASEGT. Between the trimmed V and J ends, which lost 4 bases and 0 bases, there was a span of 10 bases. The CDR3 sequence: CASSAGTSSGANVLTF. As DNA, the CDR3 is TGTGCCAGCAGTGCGGGAACGAGCTCTGGGGCCAACGTCCTGACTTTC.

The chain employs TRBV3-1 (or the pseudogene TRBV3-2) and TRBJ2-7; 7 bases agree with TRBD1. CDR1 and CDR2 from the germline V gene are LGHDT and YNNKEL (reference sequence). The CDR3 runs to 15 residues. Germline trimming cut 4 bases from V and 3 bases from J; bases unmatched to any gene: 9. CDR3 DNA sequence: TGTGCCAGCAGCCTCAGAACGGGACAGAGCTACGAGCAGTACTTC. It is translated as CASSLRTGQSYEQYF.

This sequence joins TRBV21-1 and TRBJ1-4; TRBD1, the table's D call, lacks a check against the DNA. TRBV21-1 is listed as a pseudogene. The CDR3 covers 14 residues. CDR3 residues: CASSTDSHNEKLFF. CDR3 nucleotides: TGTGCCAGCAGCACGGACAGCCATAATGAAAAACTGTTTTTT.

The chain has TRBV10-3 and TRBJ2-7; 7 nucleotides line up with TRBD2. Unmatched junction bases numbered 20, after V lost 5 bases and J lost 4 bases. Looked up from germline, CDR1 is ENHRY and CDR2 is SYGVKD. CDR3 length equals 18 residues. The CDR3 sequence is CAISPQGTSAPRRYEQYF. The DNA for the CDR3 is TGTGCCATCAGTCCTCAGGGTACTAGCGCCCCTCGAAGGTACGAGCAGTACTTC.

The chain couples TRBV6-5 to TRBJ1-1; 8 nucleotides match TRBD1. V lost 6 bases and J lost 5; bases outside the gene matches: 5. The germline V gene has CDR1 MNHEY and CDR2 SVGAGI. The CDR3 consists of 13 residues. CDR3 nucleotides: TGTGCCAGCAGATCTACAGGGGGGACTGAAGCTTTCTTT. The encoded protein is CASRSTGGTEAFF.

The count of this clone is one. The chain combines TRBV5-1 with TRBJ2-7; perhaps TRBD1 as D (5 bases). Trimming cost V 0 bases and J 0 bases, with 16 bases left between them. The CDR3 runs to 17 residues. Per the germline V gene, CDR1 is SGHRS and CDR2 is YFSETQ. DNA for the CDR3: TGCGCCAGCAGCTTGGGGCGCCGGGCAGGGCTCTCCTACGAGCAGTACTTC. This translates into CASSLGRRAGLSYEQYF.

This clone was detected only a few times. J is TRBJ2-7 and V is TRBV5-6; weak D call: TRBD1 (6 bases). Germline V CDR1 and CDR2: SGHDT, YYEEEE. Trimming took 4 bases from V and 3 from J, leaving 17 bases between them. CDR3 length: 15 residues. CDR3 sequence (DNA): TGTGCCAGCAGCCCTCCCGGGACACTGATCTACGAGCAGTACTTC. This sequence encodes CASSPPGTLIYEQYF.

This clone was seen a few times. CDR3 residues: CATRTRTTGSDYTF. The CDR3 bases are TGTGCCACCAGGACCCGAACCACAGGGAGCGACTACACCTTC. The chain carries TRBV15 and TRBJ1-2; maybe TRBD1 (6 bases). Germline V gene sequence: CDR1 LNHNV, CDR2 YYDKDF (reference sequence). The length of the CDR3 is 14 residues. V gave up 6 bases and J gave up 10 bases, with 21 bases separating them.

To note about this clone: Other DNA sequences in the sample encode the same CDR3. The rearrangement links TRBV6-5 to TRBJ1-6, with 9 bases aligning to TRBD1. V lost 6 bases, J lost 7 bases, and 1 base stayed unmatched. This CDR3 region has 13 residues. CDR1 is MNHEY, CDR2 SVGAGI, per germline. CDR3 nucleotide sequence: TGTGCCAGCAGGACAGGGGGGAATTCACCCCTCCACTTT. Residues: CASRTGGNSPLHF.

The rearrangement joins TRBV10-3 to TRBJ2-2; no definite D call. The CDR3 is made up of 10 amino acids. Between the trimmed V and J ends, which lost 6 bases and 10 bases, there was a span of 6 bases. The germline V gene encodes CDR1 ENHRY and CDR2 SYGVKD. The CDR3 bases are TGTGCCATCAGAGGAGAGGAGCTGTTTTTT. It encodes CAIRGEELFF.

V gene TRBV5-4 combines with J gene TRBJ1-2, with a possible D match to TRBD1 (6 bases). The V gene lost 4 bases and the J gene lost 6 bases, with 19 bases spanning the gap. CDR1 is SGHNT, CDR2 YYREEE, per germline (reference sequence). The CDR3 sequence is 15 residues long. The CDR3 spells CASSPTMEGGNGYTF. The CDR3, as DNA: TGTGCCAGCAGCCCCACCATGGAGGGGGGGAATGGCTACACCTTC.

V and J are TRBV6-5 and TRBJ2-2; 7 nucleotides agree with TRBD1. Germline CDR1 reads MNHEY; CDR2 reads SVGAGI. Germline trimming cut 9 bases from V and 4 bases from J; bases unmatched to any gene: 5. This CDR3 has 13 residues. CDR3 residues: CARDRVLTGELFF. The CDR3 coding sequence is TGTGCCAGAGACAGGGTCCTCACCGGGGAGCTGTTTTTT.

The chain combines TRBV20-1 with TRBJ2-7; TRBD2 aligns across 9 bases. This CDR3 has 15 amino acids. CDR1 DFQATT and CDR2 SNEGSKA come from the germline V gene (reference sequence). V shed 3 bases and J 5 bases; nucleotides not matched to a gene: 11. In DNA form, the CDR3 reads TGCAGTGCTAGTGTCGGCGGGGGGGCCTTAAACGAGCAGTACTTC. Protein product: CSASVGGGALNEQYF.

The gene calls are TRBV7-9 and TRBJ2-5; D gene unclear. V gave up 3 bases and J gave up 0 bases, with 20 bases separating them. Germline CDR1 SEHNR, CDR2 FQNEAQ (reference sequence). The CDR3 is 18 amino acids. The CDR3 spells CASSLIFLSRSNQETQYF. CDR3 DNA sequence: TGTGCCAGCAGCTTGATCTTTCTTAGCCGCAGTAACCAAGAGACCCAGTACTTC.

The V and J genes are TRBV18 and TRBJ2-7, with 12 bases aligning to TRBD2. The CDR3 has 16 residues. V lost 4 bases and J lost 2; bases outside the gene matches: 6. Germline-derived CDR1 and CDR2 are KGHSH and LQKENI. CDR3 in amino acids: CASSQRTSGITYEQYF. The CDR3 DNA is TGTGCCAGCTCACAGCGGACTAGCGGGATTACCTACGAGCAGTACTTC.

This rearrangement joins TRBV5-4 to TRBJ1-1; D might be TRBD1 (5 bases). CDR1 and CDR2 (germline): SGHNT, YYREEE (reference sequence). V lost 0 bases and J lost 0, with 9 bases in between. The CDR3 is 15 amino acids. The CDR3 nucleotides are TGTGCCAGCAGCTTGGTGGGACTCATGAACACTGAAGCTTTCTTT. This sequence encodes CASSLVGLMNTEAFF.

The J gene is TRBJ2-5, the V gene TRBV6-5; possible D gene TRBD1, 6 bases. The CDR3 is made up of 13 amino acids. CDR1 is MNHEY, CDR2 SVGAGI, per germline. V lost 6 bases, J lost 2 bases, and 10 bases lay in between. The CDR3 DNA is TGTGCCAGCAGGGAGACAGGACAAGAGACCCAGTACTTC. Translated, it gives CASRETGQETQYF.

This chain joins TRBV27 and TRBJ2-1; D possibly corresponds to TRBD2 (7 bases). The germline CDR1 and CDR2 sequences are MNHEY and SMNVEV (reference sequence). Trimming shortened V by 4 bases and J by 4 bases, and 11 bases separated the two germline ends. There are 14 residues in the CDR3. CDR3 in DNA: TGTGCCAGCAGTTACGGGGGGCAATACAATGAGCAGTTCTTC. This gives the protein CASSYGGQYNEQFF.

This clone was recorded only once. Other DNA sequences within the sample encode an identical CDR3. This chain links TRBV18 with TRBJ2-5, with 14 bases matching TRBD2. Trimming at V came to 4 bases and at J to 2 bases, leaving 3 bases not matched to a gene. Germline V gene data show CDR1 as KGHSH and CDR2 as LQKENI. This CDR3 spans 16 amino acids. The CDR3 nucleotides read TGTGCCAGCTCACTTGGGACTAGCGGGGGACAAGAGACCCAGTACTTC. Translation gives CASSLGTSGGQETQYF.

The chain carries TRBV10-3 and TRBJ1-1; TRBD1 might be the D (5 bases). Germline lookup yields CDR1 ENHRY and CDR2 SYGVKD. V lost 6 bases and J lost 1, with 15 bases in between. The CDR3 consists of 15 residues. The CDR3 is CAIRTGREENTEAFF. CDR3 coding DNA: TGTGCCATCAGGACGGGACGGGAGGAGAACACTGAAGCTTTCTTT.

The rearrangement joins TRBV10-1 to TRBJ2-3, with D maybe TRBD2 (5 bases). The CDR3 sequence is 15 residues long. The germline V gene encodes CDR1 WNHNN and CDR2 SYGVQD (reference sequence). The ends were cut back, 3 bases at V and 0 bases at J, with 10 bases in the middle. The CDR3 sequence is CASSDDSASTDTQYF. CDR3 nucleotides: TGCGCCAGCAGTGACGATAGCGCTAGCACAGATACGCAGTATTTT.